The next 3 T cell receptor beta chains were all read from a single sample in a study of beta chain features in type 1 diabetes. Findings and limits, study-wide: People with Type 1 diabetes carried modestly yet significantly shorter TCRB CDR3s in all four CD4+ subsets.

The isolated RNA, all of it, was reverse transcribed, so expressed TCRB transcripts were what got sequenced. The repertoire was sequenced with immunoSEQ multiplex PCR; TCRdb's copy has only in-frame clones and lacks some. The sample yields about 700,000 clones, around 15% seen once. Their target antigens are unknown. Sequencing was carried out using naive CD4+ T cells from blood. These receptors were obtained from a man in his late teens or twenties with type 1 diabetes.

This clone showed up just a few times. The chain couples TRBV10-1 to TRBJ1-1; no reliable D call. Deletions cut 7 bases from V and 1 base from J, with 7 bases between. The CDR3 runs 12 residues. Germline V gene lookup returns CDR1 WNHNN and CDR2 SYGVQD (reference sequence). The CDR3 sequence: CASNNGNTEAFF. CDR3 coding DNA: TGCGCCAGCAACAACGGGAACACTGAAGCTTTCTTT.

This clone was seen a handful of times. This rearrangement joins TRBV30 to TRBJ1-2, with D tentatively TRBD1 (6 bases). Trimming left V 4 bases short and J 2 bases short, with 17 bases between. This CDR3 region has 15 residues. The germline CDR1 and CDR2 sequences are GTSNPN and SVGIG (reference sequence). The CDR3 sequence is CAWITPRQDNYGYTF. CDR3 nucleotide sequence: TGTGCCTGGATCACTCCCCGACAGGACAACTATGGCTACACCTTC.

V gene TRBV11-2 combines with J gene TRBJ1-1; D may be TRBD1 (5 bases). In germline, CDR1 is SGHAT, CDR2 FQNNGV. The CDR3 consists of 11 residues. The V end was cut by 10 bases, the J end by 5 bases, with 11 bases between. CDR3: CATLKGTEAFF. The DNA of the CDR3 is TGTGCCACCTTAAAGGGGACTGAAGCTTTCTTT.